This T cell receptor beta chain was captured by sequencing in a study of T cell responses to AZD1222 COVID-19 vaccine. Study-wide points: Clonal diversity was possibly underestimated, and the donors were mostly white British, with more females. Reports say nearly half of spike-specific TCRs go after unmutated variant regions. In all cases, repertoires were sampled only after the peak T cell response. Along spike, vaccine-associated CD4 TCRs were found throughout, with dominance at 160-218 and 743-854.

A word on this clone: Its antigen is still unknown.

Clones were read by immunoSEQ multiplex PCR, and TCRdb kept only the in-frame ones, dropping some. The table shows roughly 80,000 clones, with around 87% occurring only once. Deletions cut 4 bases from V and 8 bases from J, with 14 bases between. The CDR3 sequence is 12 residues long. From germline, CDR1 is SQVTM and CDR2 ANQGSEA. Sequenced here: peripheral blood, sampled on day 0 of MenACWY control vaccination. The clonotype was recovered from an adult in good health. The chain uses TRBV29-1 and TRBJ1-2; no clear D. CDR3 loop: CSVVTAGEGYTF. The CDR3 DNA follows: TGCAGCGTTGTTACGGCCGGAGAGGGCTACACCTTC.